The count of the clone carrying this T cell receptor beta chain is one. This sample is drawn from a study of shared clonotypes between healthy human individuals. Assay used: immunoSEQ multiplex PCR; TCRdb lists only in-frame clones, some missing. This sample has around 300,000 clones, with roughly 84% found just once. The germline V gene encodes CDR1 SGHTA and CDR2 FQGNSA. V lost 6 bases to trimming and J lost 0 bases, with 17 bases between them. CDR3 size: 17 residues. The chain carries TRBV7-2 and TRBJ2-2, with D possibly matching TRBD1 (6 bases). The receptor comes from a young man in good health. The material sequenced was memory CD8+ T cells sorted from blood. Subset denoted: CD45RO+ cells pooled with CCR7-negative TemRA cells. The CDR3 region is CASRAKGTGSNTGELFF. The CDR3 DNA follows: TGTGCCAGCAGAGCGAAGGGTACAGGGTCGAACACCGGGGAGCTGTTTTTT.